A selection of T cell receptor beta chains follows, all from one sample in a study of CD8 T cells in ankylosing spondylitis. TCRdb recomputed calls from the 5' RACE reads with MiXCR, one row per CDR3 protein. The sample has 150,000 to 200,000 distinct CDR3 sequences; roughly 30% are singletons. The sample comprised synovial fluid, either unsorted or a sorted T cell fraction (not recorded which). All receptors derive from a male donor with ankylosing spondylitis. The CDR3 runs from the conserved cysteine through the conserved F or W. The D gene is left open where the match is weak. Size is omitted from some rows. Given values are once, few, many or a class for expanded clones.

v_call: TRBV7-2
d_call: TRBD2
j_call: TRBJ2-1
cdr3_length: 16
clone_size: .
cdr3_nt: TGTGCCAGCAGCGGCACTAGCGGGCTCTCCTACAATGAGCAGTTCTTC
cdr3_aa: CASSGTSGLSYNEQFF

v_call: TRBV5-1
d_call: TRBD1
j_call: TRBJ1-1
cdr3_length: 14
clone_size: .
cdr3_nt: TGCGCCAGCAGCGAACAGGGGTTCAACACTGAAGCTTTCTTT
cdr3_aa: CASSEQGFNTEAFF

v_call: TRBV3-1
d_call: .
j_call: TRBJ1-1
cdr3_length: 12
clone_size: .
cdr3_nt: TGTGCCAGCAGCCAGATAGGCACTGAAGCTTTCTTT
cdr3_aa: CASSQIGTEAFF

v_call: TRBV7-9
d_call: .
j_call: TRBJ2-3
cdr3_length: 15
clone_size: .
cdr3_nt: TGTGCCAGCAGCTATTTTACCAAGGGCACAGATACGCAGTATTTT
cdr3_aa: CASSYFTKGTDTQYF

v_call: TRBV9
d_call: .
j_call: TRBJ1-1
cdr3_length: 13
clone_size: few
cdr3_nt: TGTGCCAGCAGCGCCCAAGTGAACACTGAAGCTTTCTTT
cdr3_aa: CASSAQVNTEAFF

v_call: TRBV20-1
d_call: .
j_call: TRBJ2-7
cdr3_length: 12
clone_size: .
cdr3_nt: TGCAGTGCTAGAGGGGGCACCTACGAGCAGTACTTC
cdr3_aa: CSARGGTYEQYF

v_call: TRBV5-1
d_call: .
j_call: TRBJ2-1
cdr3_length: 15
clone_size: many
cdr3_nt: TGCGCCAGCAGCTTCACGGACAGGGAGGGCAATGAGCAGTTCTTC
cdr3_aa: CASSFTDREGNEQFF

v_call: TRBV18
d_call: .
j_call: TRBJ2-5
cdr3_length: 17
clone_size: .
cdr3_nt: TGTGCCAGCTCGCCCTATCCCCGGGACGACGTGAAAGAGACCCAGTACTTC
cdr3_aa: CASSPYPRDDVKETQYF

v_call: TRBV5-1
d_call: .
j_call: TRBJ2-2
cdr3_length: 16
clone_size: .
cdr3_nt: TGCGCCAGCAGCTTGGCCGCAGGGCCGGACACCGGGGAGCTGTTTTTT
cdr3_aa: CASSLAAGPDTGELFF

v_call: TRBV10-3
d_call: .
j_call: TRBJ1-1
cdr3_length: 14
clone_size: .
cdr3_nt: TGTGCCATCAGCAACAGGGAAGGGAACACTGAAGCTTTCTTT
cdr3_aa: CAISNREGNTEAFF

v_call: TRBV20-1
d_call: TRBD2
j_call: TRBJ2-7
cdr3_length: 15
clone_size: once
cdr3_nt: TGCAGTGCTAGCCCAACTAGCGGGAGTTTCGGCGAGCAGTACTTC
cdr3_aa: CSASPTSGSFGEQYF

v_call: TRBV5-1
d_call: TRBD2
j_call: TRBJ2-3
cdr3_length: 16
clone_size: many
cdr3_nt: TGCGCCAGCAGCTTGGCTGCTAGCGGGGGGACAGATACGCAGTATTTT
cdr3_aa: CASSLAASGGTDTQYF

v_call: TRBV2
d_call: .
j_call: TRBJ1-2
cdr3_length: 14
clone_size: .
cdr3_nt: TGTGCCAGCAGTGATAGCTCTATGGGGTATGGCTACACCTTC
cdr3_aa: CASSDSSMGYGYTF

v_call: TRBV20-1
d_call: .
j_call: TRBJ2-7
cdr3_length: 14
clone_size: few
cdr3_nt: TGCAGTGCAGCGACAGTCATCTACCCCTACGAGCAGTACTTC
cdr3_aa: CSAATVIYPYEQYF

v_call: TRBV5-6
d_call: TRBD1
j_call: TRBJ1-6
cdr3_length: 15
clone_size: .
cdr3_nt: TGTGCCAGCAGCCTACACCAGGGACAGGATTCACCCCTCCACTTT
cdr3_aa: CASSLHQGQDSPLHF

v_call: TRBV12-3/TRBV12-4
d_call: .
j_call: TRBJ2-3
cdr3_length: 14
clone_size: many
cdr3_nt: TGTGCCAGCAGTTTAGCTCAACTAGTAGATACGCAGTATTTT
cdr3_aa: CASSLAQLVDTQYF

v_call: TRBV5-1
d_call: .
j_call: TRBJ1-1
cdr3_length: 14
clone_size: few
cdr3_nt: TGCGCCAGCAGCTTGGAATCGGCGAACACTGAAGCTTTCTTT
cdr3_aa: CASSLESANTEAFF